This TCR beta chain was retrieved from a study of read filtering for tumor transcriptome and immune sequencing. Molecular barcoded adaptors covering alpha/delta and beta/gamma chains were used on approximately 400 ng RNA. TCRdb reprocessed the reads via MiXCR and lists one record per CDR3 protein. The data show fewer than 50,000 distinct CDR3 sequences, 13% seen once. The V gene's germline CDR1 is DFQATT and CDR2 SNEGSKA (reference sequence). V was pared by 6 bases and J by 7 bases, with 12 bases between. This CDR3 is 11 amino acids long. In its sample, this clonotype was seen many times. The sequence derives from a donor at least 40 years old with multiple myeloma. The material sequenced was a population of CD138-negative cells sorted from bone marrow. V usage is TRBV20-1 and J usage is TRBJ2-5; D is possibly TRBD2 (5 bases). Here the CDR3 DNA reads TGCAGTGCAGGGAGCTGGGGGACCCAGTACTTC. The encoded protein is CSAGSWGTQYF.